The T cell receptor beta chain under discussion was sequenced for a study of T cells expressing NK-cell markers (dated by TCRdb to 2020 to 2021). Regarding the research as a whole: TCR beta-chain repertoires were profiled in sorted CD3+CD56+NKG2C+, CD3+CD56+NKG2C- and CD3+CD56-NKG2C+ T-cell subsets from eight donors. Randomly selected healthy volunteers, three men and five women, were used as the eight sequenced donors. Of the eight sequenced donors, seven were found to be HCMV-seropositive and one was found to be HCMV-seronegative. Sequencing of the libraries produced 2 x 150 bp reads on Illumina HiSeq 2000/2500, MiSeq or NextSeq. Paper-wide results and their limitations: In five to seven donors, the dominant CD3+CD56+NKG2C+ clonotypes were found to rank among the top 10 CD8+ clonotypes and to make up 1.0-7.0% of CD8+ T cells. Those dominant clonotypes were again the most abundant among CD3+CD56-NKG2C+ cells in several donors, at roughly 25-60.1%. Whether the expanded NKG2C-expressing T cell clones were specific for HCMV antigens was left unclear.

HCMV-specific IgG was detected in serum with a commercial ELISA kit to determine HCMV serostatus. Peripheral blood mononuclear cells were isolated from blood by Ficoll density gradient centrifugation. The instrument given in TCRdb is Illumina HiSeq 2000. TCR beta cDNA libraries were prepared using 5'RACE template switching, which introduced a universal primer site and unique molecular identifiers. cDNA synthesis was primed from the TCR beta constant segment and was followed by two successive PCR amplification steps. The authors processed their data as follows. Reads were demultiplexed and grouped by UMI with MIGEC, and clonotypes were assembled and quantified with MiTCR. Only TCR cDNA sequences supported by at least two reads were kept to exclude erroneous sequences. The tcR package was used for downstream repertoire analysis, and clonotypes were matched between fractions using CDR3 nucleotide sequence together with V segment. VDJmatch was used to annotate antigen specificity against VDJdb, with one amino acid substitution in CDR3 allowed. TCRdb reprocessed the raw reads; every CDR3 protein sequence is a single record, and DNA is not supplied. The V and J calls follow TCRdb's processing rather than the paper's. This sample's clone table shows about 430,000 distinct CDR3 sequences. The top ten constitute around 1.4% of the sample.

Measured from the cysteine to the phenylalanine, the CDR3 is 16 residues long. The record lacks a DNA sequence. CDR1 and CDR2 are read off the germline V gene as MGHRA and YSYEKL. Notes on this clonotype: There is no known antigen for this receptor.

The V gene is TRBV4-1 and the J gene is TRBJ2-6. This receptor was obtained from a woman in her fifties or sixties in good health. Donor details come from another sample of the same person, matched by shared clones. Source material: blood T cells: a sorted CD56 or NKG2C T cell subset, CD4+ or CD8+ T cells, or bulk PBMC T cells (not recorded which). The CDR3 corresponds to CASSQEGTPRANVLTF.